This entry lists 18 T cell receptor beta chains sequenced from one sample in a study of Graves' ophthalmopathy and Graves' hyperthyroidism. Amplification targeted the TCR beta CDR3 regions, with RNA transcripts as the source material. An initial RT-PCR round employing HTBI primers preceded a second-round multiplex PCR. Via MiXCR, TCRdb re-called the multiplex PCR reads, giving one row per CDR3 protein. Of approximately 640,000 distinct CDR3 sequences in the sample, about 41% were seen once. Sequencing was done on a sample of peripheral blood. Every receptor here comes from an adult man with Graves' ophthalmopathy.

The V gene is TRBV7-2, the J gene TRBJ2-7; D is uncertain. Germline CDR1 and CDR2: SGHTA and FQGNSA. The CDR3 consists of 14 residues. The V and J ends lost 6 bases and 6 bases respectively, with 18 bases between them. The CDR3 sequence is CASSEGCEIAEQYF. The DNA for the CDR3 is TGTGCCAGCAGTGAAGGTTGTGAAATAGCCGAGCAGTACTTC.

This clonotype was observed at least ten times. The rearrangement joins TRBV7-9 to TRBJ1-4; 10 bases map to TRBD1. Unmatched junction bases numbered 6, after V lost 4 bases and J lost 7 bases. Germline V lookup: CDR1 SEHNR, CDR2 FQNEAQ (reference sequence). This CDR3 region has 15 residues. CDR3 loop: CASSSGQGIGEKLFF. CDR3 sequence (DNA): TGTGCCAGCAGCTCGGGACAGGGGATTGGTGAAAAACTGTTTTTT.

This chain uses TRBV25-1 with TRBJ1-2; D is ambiguous. CDR3 size: 13 residues. Trimming left V 4 bases short and J 0 bases short, with 6 bases between. Germline V lookup: CDR1 MGHDK, CDR2 SYGVNS. DNA of the CDR3: TGTGCCAGCAGTGCCTGGGCTAACTATGGCTACACCTTC. Protein product: CASSAWANYGYTF.

This clonotype was detected a few times. The chain carries TRBV7-8 and TRBJ1-1; tentatively, D is TRBD1 (5 bases). V was trimmed by 5 bases and J by 7 bases, leaving 14 bases between them. This CDR3 comprises 13 residues. The V gene's germline CDR1 is SGHVS and CDR2 FQNEAQ. CDR3 DNA: TGTGCCAGCAGCCCAAACGTGGGGCTTGAAGCTTTCTTT. Translation: CASSPNVGLEAFF.

The rearrangement links TRBV3-1 to TRBJ2-3, with 8 nucleotides matching TRBD2. This CDR3 comprises 16 residues. CDR1 and CDR2 from the germline V gene are LGHDT and YNNKEL (reference sequence). Trimming removed 1 base from V and 6 bases from J; junction bases left unmatched: 9. CDR3 loop: CASSQVGGGLLDTQYF. CDR3 nucleotides: TGTGCCAGCAGCCAAGTCGGGGGGGGCCTGTTGGATACGCAGTATTTT.

This clonotype occurred many times. The J gene is TRBJ1-5, the V gene TRBV6-1; D remains ambiguous. The CDR3 length is 14 residues. The V end lost 2 bases, the J end lost 0 bases, and 5 bases lay between the germline ends. Germline assignment: CDR1 MNHNS and CDR2 SASEGT. DNA of the CDR3: TGTGCCAGCAGTGAATCCTTTAGCAATCAGCCCCAGCATTTT. It yields the protein CASSESFSNQPQHF.

At least ten counts were recorded for this clonotype. V usage is TRBV24-1 and J usage is TRBJ1-6; D is perhaps TRBD1 (5 bases). V lost 0 bases, J lost 7 bases, and 21 bases lay in between. This CDR3 has 19 amino acids. The V gene's germline CDR1 is KGHDR and CDR2 SFDVKD. CDR3 DNA: TGTGCCACCAGTGATTTGGTGCTCCGGACCGACAGTGAGAATTCACCCCTCCACTTT. This sequence encodes CATSDLVLRTDSENSPLHF.

The chain combines TRBV10-3 with TRBJ2-5; tentative D call: TRBD1 (6 bases). CDR1 and CDR2 from the germline V gene are ENHRY and SYGVKD. The CDR3 runs 17 residues. V lost 7 bases and J lost 5, with 26 bases in between. CDR3 nucleotides: TGTGCCATCACCCAGGGGTCGAGGACAGATGGGACGGAGACCCAGTACTTC. Protein product: CAITQGSRTDGTETQYF.

V is TRBV7-8 and J is TRBJ1-4; D gene uncertain. V was pared by 1 base and J by 8 bases, with 8 bases between. The CDR3 sequence is 13 residues long. CDR1 and CDR2 from the germline V gene are SGHVS and FQNEAQ. CDR3 protein: CASSLEEAEKLFF. CDR3 nucleotides: TGTGCCAGCAGCTTAGAGGAGGCCGAAAAACTGTTTTTT.

Notes on this clonotype: At one end, the junction sequence differs from germline, possibly due to a read error. V and J are TRBV10-2 and TRBJ1-5, with 7 nucleotides matching TRBD1. The CDR3 is made up of 15 amino acids. The germline V gene has CDR1 WSHSY and CDR2 SAAADI. The CDR3 loop is CASSYYRGSNQPQHF. CDR3 sequence (DNA): TGTGCCAGCAGTTACTACAGGGGCAGCAATCAGCCCCAGCATTTT.

The chain links TRBV7-2 to TRBJ2-3, with D possibly TRBD2 on 6 matching bases. The length of the CDR3 is 12 residues. Trimming cost V 8 bases and J 6 bases, with 12 bases left between them. From germline, CDR1 is SGHTA and CDR2 FQGNSA. The DNA for the CDR3 is TGTGCCAGCGAGGGGCTAGCGGATACGCAGTATTTT. Its translation is CASEGLADTQYF.

The V gene is TRBV2, the J gene TRBJ1-6, with a possible D match to TRBD1 (5 bases). The V and J ends lost 2 bases and 11 bases respectively, with 22 bases between them. The germline CDR1 and CDR2 sequences are SNHLY and FYNNEI. The CDR3 length is 17 residues. CDR3 region: CASSEIATSRGLPPLHF. CDR3 nucleotide sequence: TGTGCCAGCAGTGAAATCGCGACTAGTAGGGGACTTCCACCCCTCCACTTT.

V is TRBV29-1 and J is TRBJ2-7; no clear D. There are 17 residues in the CDR3. V dropped 3 bases and J dropped 0 bases, with 21 bases sitting between them. Germline V gene lookup returns CDR1 SQVTM and CDR2 ANQGSEA. Written as DNA, the CDR3 is TGCAGCGTTGAGTGGACCCACCTCCAGGTAAACTCCTACGAGCAGTACTTC. Translating it yields CSVEWTHLQVNSYEQYF.

The CDR3 nucleotides are TGTGCCAGCAGCCCTGGGACAGTTCTCTACGAGCAGTACTTC. It specifies CASSPGTVLYEQYF. This chain links TRBV7-9 with TRBJ2-7; TRBD1 matches 7 bases. From germline, CDR1 is SEHNR and CDR2 FQNEAQ (reference sequence). V lost 5 bases and J lost 3; bases outside the gene matches: 7. This CDR3 spans 14 amino acids.

Details on this clonotype: This may be a read error, as it is one base from a much larger clone. This chain uses TRBV2 with TRBJ1-1; D perhaps matches TRBD1 (5 bases). The V and J ends lost 4 bases and 1 base respectively, with 10 bases between them. The CDR3 sequence is 14 residues long. Per germline, CDR1 SNHLY and CDR2 FYNNEI. As DNA, the CDR3 is TGTGCCAGCAGTGGACAGTTGACGAACACTGAAGCTTTCTTT. It translates to CASSGQLTNTEAFF.

The J gene is TRBJ2-2, the V gene TRBV5-1, with 8 bases identical to TRBD1. Germline V gives CDR1 SGHRS, CDR2 YFSETQ. This CDR3 is 15 amino acids long. V trimming: 4 bases; J trimming: 5 bases; junction bases outside the gene matches: 7. Here the CDR3 reads CASSGGQGQTGELFF. The CDR3 coding sequence is TGCGCCAGCAGCGGCGGACAGGGCCAGACCGGGGAGCTGTTTTTT.

The CDR3: CASSQGSTGGLNTEAFF. CDR3 DNA: TGCGCCAGCAGCCAAGGTTCCACAGGGGGCTTAAACACTGAAGCTTTCTTT. The V and J genes are TRBV4-1 and TRBJ1-1; 9 bases fit TRBD1. Per germline, CDR1 MGHRA and CDR2 YSYEKL. The V and J ends lost 1 base and 2 bases, in that order; junction bases with no gene match: 8. The CDR3 sequence is 17 residues long.

V and J are TRBV7-2 and TRBJ2-5; 7 bases fit TRBD2. Per the germline V gene, CDR1 is SGHTA and CDR2 is FQGNSA. V trimming: 3 bases; J trimming: 1 base; junction bases outside the gene matches: 2. The CDR3 contains 14 residues. CDR3 in DNA: TGTGCCAGCAGCTTCGGGGGGACCCAAGAGACCCAGTACTTC. The encoded protein is CASSFGGTQETQYF.